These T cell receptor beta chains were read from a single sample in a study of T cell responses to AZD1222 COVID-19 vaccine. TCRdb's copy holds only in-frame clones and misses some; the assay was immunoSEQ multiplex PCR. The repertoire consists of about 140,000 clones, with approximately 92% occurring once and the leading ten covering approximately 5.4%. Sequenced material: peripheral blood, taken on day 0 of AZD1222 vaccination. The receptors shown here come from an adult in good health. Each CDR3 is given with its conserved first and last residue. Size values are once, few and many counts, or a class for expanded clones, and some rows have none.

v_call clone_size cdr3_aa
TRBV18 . CASTKSGTGSGELFF
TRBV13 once CASSSWTSGSLYEQYF
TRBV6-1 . CATWTGEDEQYF
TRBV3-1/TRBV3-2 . CASSQATGGYNEKLFF
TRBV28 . CASSLWGGDSPLHF
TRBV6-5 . CASSPTGFPDTQYF
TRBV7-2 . CASSWTGGTEAFF
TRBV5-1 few CASSLGAYEQYF
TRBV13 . CASSPRDRAIYGYTF
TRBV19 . CASSNNEQFF
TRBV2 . CASRATGGEGQPQHF
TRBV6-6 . CASSYSTVSYEQYF
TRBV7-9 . CASSSIQSTNEKLFF
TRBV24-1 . CATSSQDRDAAGPDTQYF
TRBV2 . CASSAGRSNQPQHF
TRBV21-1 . CASSKVSGGRDYGYTF
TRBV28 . CASSLKGITEAFF
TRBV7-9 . CASSYGQVELFF
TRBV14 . CASSRLRGANTGELFF
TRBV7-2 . CASRTSGRVATYEQYF
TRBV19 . CASSTSMGRQPQHF
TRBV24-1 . CATSDSRDSDTDTQYF
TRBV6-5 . CASSYSMRSYEQYF
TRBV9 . CASSVVSSGGAVYEQFF
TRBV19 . CASSMLRDVSGNTIYF
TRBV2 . CASSEGLISEKLFF
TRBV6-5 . CASSSQRNRGLPLHF
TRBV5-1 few CASSPGQGGISYEQYF
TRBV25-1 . CAISQGAGEQYF